This TCR beta chain was identified during a study of blood T cell repertoires in COVID-19 (dated by TCRdb to 2018 to 2021). For context, the study as a whole: Collaborator samples came from the United States, Italy and Spain and covered acute and convalescent phases of COVID-19. The material from the prospective study consisted of cDNA or gDNA derived from T cells, B-cell-depleted T cells, or PBMCs. The dataset comprised deeply sampled blood TCRbeta repertoires from subjects exposed to, actively infected with, or recovered from COVID-19. The repertoires were released in a freely available public database meant as a resource for research on the immune response to SARS-CoV-2. Samples came from the ongoing ImmuneRACE study (first 160 participants) plus 1,254 subjects from 6 global collaborators. Sample metadata almost always included a de-identified subject ID, COVID-19 status, age in years and sex. HLA class I and class II types, where available, came from metadata supplied by the sample provider rather than from assay-based typing.

Overall study results and their limits: The amount of clinical and demographic metadata varied by source and participant and was provided uncurated.

V and J lose 3 bases and 4 bases, and a span of 9 bases separates them. From a lookup of the germline V gene, CDR1 and CDR2 are SQVTM and ANQGSEA. The CDR3 goes from the cysteine to the phenylalanine over 12 residues. Only the CDR3 region is kept as DNA, spanning 36 bases read in frame from base 1. In the prospective study, participants were roughly 18 to 100 years old, resided in approximately 25 geographic areas of the United States, and were enrolled through a virtual design. To assign participants to cohorts, the prospective study relied on clinical history that participants themselves reported in a screening survey and a study questionnaire. Recovered participants in ImmuneRACE Cohort 3 were defined as having two consecutive negative NP/OP PCR tests, clearance from a healthcare professional, or resolution of symptoms. Each participant in the prospective study had whole blood, serum and a nasopharyngeal or oropharyngeal swab collected by mobile phlebotomists. Over a roughly 2-month period, participants in the prospective study had the option of providing additional blood draws and questionnaires. Blood samples from the prospective study were shipped frozen or at room temperature prior to DNA extraction.

As to this clone: The specificity of this receptor is unknown. No base qualities exist here, and no much larger clone lies one base off it.

TCRbeta CDR3 regions were amplified from genomic DNA using the immunoSEQ Assay, a bias-controlled multiplex PCR. Per the source publication's procedure: Nucleated cell counts per sample were estimated from amplification of reference gene primers within the assay. To quantify the absolute abundance of each unique TCRbeta CDR3 rearrangement, sequence reads were collapsed and filtered. For each sample, productive Simpson clonality was calculated as the square root of Simpson's diversity index over productive rearrangements. TCRdb limited this immuneACCESS table to in-frame rearrangements with V and J called. A share of clones is missing; checked studies link under half to unresolved V genes, and the rest is unexplained. V and J calls and clone size follow that table, whereas D and trimming were derived from the DNA. The sample yields over 140,000 clones; over 75% were counted once. Around 2.9% of the sample comes from the top ten.

The chain is made from TRBV29-1 and TRBJ2-5, with no reliable assignment of the D segment. The clonotype was recovered from a woman between 50 and 59 years old who had recovered from COVID-19. The sample consisted of PBMCs or T cells enriched from blood (not recorded which). Read as DNA, the sequence is TGCAGCGTTGAGTCTGTTGTAGAGACCCAGTACTTC. It translates to CSVESVVETQYF.